Sequencing of this TCR beta chain was carried out in a study of T cell responses to AZD1222 COVID-19 vaccine. Libraries were prepared by immunoSEQ multiplex PCR; TCRdb keeps only in-frame clonotypes and omits some of them. The table records some 140,000 clones, 80% to 90% of them present only once. The J segment lost 2 bases and the V segment lost 1 base, leaving 10 bases of the junction unmatched. CDR3 size: 17 residues. The V gene's germline CDR1 is LNHDA and CDR2 SQIVND (reference sequence). The rearrangement links TRBV19 to TRBJ2-7, with TRBD1 identical over 8 bases. The receptor was isolated from an adult in good health. The sample here was peripheral blood, taken on day 0 of AZD1222 vaccination. CDR3 residues: CASSIAGQGARTYEQYF. As DNA, the CDR3 is TGTGCCAGTAGTATAGCGGGGCAGGGGGCCCGCACCTACGAGCAGTACTTC.